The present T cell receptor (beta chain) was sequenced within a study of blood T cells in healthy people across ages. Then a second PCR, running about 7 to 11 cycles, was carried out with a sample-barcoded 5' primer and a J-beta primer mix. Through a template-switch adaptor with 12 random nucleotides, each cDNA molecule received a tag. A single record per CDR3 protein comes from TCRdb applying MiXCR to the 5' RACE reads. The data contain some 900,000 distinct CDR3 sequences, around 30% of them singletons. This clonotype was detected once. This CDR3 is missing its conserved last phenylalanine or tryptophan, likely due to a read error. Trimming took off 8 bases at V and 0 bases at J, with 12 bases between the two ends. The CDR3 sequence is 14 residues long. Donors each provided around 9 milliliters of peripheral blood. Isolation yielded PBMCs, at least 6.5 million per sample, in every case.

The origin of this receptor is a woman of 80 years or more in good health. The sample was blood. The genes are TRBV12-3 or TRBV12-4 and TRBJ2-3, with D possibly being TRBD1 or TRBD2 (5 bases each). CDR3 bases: TGTGCCAGCGGAGGACACGATAGCACAGATACGCAGTATTCC. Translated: CASGGHDSTDTQYS.